The TCR beta chain under discussion was sequenced for a study of cytomegalovirus exposure and HLA in healthy donors. This clone was counted a few times. PCR involved 60 Vbeta and 13 Jbeta primers. Sequencing used immunoSEQ multiplex PCR; TCRdb keeps in-frame clones, though not all of them. The table lists tens of thousands of clones, about two thirds of them singletons. V was pared by 4 bases and J by 7 bases, with 9 bases of the junction left unmatched. Germline V gene lookup returns CDR1 MNHNY and CDR2 SVGAGI (reference sequence). There are 14 residues in the CDR3. The material sequenced was PBMCs. The chain has TRBV6-6 and TRBJ2-5; 7 bases line up with TRBD2. This clonotype was sampled from a woman between 45 and 65 years old in good health and CMV-seropositive. The CDR3 nucleotides are TGTGCCAGCAGTTTAACTTCGGGAGGAAGGACCCAGTACTTC. Protein product: CASSLTSGGRTQYF.